The 31 T cell receptor beta chains reported below all come from one sample, sequenced in a study of T cell responses to AZD1222 COVID-19 vaccine. Method: immunoSEQ multiplex PCR; TCRdb's copy keeps in-frame clones and lacks some. Of roughly 150,000 clones listed, approximately 94% are singletons. Source: peripheral blood, taken on day 0 of AZD1222 vaccination. These TCRs come from an adult in good health.

The CDR3 region is CASSVSSMNTEAFF. CDR3 nucleotides: TGTGCCAGTAGTGTATCAAGCATGAACACTGAAGCTTTCTTT. The genes are TRBV19 and TRBJ1-1; D is unresolved. Trimming cost V 5 bases and J 0 bases, with 10 bases left between them. CDR1 is LNHDA, CDR2 SQIVND, per germline (reference sequence). This CDR3 spans 14 amino acids.

This clone was detected a few times. V gene TRBV5-6 combines with J gene TRBJ2-7; a weak D match, TRBD1 (5 bases). The CDR3 covers 15 residues. V gave up 1 base and J gave up 6 bases, with 17 bases separating them. The germline V gene encodes CDR1 SGHDT and CDR2 YYEEEE. The DNA of the CDR3 is TGTGCCAGCAGCTTGATGGCCCGGTTTAGGGGCGAGCAGTACTTC. Protein: CASSLMARFRGEQYF. The whole variable domain, remainder taken from reference TRBV5-6 and TRBJ2-7, is DAGVTQSPTHLIKTRGQQVTLRCSPKSGHDTVSWYQQALGQGPQFIFQYYEEEERQRGNFPDRFSGHQFPNYSSELNVNALLLGDSALYLCASSLMARFRGEQYFGPGTRLTVT.

The V call is TRBV19, the J call TRBJ1-5; 7 nucleotides match TRBD1. The trim removed 5 bases at V and 0 bases at J, leaving 7 bases unmatched. The CDR3 has 16 amino acids. Germline CDR1 reads LNHDA; CDR2 reads SQIVND (reference sequence). The CDR3 region is CASSPRQGGSNQPQHF. Written as DNA, the CDR3 is TGTGCCAGTAGTCCACGACAGGGAGGTAGCAATCAGCCCCAGCATTTT.

The chain couples TRBV7-8 to TRBJ2-7; D is unclear. This CDR3 has 15 amino acids. The germline CDR1 and CDR2 sequences are SGHVS and FQNEAQ. The V end was cut by 0 bases, the J end by 0 bases, with 9 bases between. CDR3 in DNA: TGTGCCAGCAGCTTAGCGGGAAGGGCCTCCTACGAGCAGTACTTC. As protein: CASSLAGRASYEQYF.

The chain has TRBV7-8 and TRBJ1-5; D gene unclear. From germline, CDR1 is SGHVS and CDR2 FQNEAQ. V dropped 1 base and J dropped 6 bases, with 16 bases sitting between them. The CDR3 length is 16 residues. The CDR3 spells CASSLVCGDCGQPQHF. The CDR3 DNA sequence: TGTGCCAGCAGCTTAGTTTGCGGGGATTGCGGTCAGCCCCAGCATTTT.

This clone was counted once. The chain is built from TRBV6-4 and TRBJ1-5, with 7 positions matching TRBD1. After removal of 8 bases from V and 7 bases from J, the junction contained 14 bases not matched to a gene. CDR1 is MRHNA and CDR2 is SNTAGT in the germline V gene. This CDR3 contains 15 residues. The CDR3 loop is CASWGVQGGGQPQHF. The CDR3 DNA follows: TGTGCCAGCTGGGGGGTACAAGGGGGCGGGCAGCCCCAGCATTTT.

V and J are TRBV2 and TRBJ1-5; 8 bases are shared with TRBD1. The CDR3 loop spans 15 amino acids. Trimming at V came to 4 bases and at J to 4 bases, leaving 6 bases not matched to a gene. Germline CDR1 SNHLY, CDR2 FYNNEI. The CDR3 reads CASSADRVGNQPQHF. The DNA of the CDR3 is TGTGCCAGCAGTGCGGACAGGGTAGGGAATCAGCCCCAGCATTTT.

V is TRBV19 and J is TRBJ1-5, with 7 bases lining up with TRBD1. V lost 5 bases and J lost 6; bases outside the gene matches: 4. The CDR3 runs to 13 residues. In germline, CDR1 is LNHDA, CDR2 SQIVND (reference sequence). DNA of the CDR3: TGTGCCAGTAGTGAGACAGGGTTTCAGCCCCAGCATTTT. Protein product: CASSETGFQPQHF.

J is TRBJ1-1 and V is TRBV19; D remains unclear. V lost 8 bases and J lost 0, with 10 bases in between. The CDR3 consists of 13 residues. Germline CDR1 LNHDA, CDR2 SQIVND (reference sequence). The CDR3 region is CASGALMNTEAFF. The CDR3, as DNA: TGTGCCAGTGGAGCGCTCATGAACACTGAAGCTTTCTTT.

The chain employs TRBV5-4 and TRBJ1-2; 10 nucleotides agree with TRBD1. Germline V gene sequence: CDR1 SGHNT, CDR2 YYREEE (reference sequence). This CDR3 is built from 17 residues. J was trimmed by 4 bases and V by 3 bases; bases with no gene match: 12. DNA of the CDR3: TGTGCCAGCAGCTCGGGACAGGGGTCGCCTTGGTCCTATGGCTACACCTTC. Encoded protein: CASSSGQGSPWSYGYTF.

V gene TRBV28 combines with J gene TRBJ2-3, with a possible D match to TRBD1 (6 bases). Germline CDR1 reads MDHEN; CDR2 reads SYDVKM. CDR3 length: 16 residues. V was pared by 6 bases and J by 10 bases, with 26 bases between. CDR3 sequence reads: CASSSLGVYRVASQYF. CDR3 DNA: TGTGCCAGCAGCTCCTTGGGGGTCTACAGGGTTGCGTCGCAGTATTTT.

The chain carries TRBV2 and TRBJ1-1; D is ambiguous. Germline lookup yields CDR1 SNHLY and CDR2 FYNNEI. Trimming shortened V by 4 bases and J by 5 bases, and 11 bases separated the two germline ends. This CDR3 has 13 amino acids. The CDR3 DNA reads TGTGCCAGCAGTGTAGGATTCCCGACTGAAGCTTTCTTT. Its translation is CASSVGFPTEAFF.

This chain links TRBV28 with TRBJ1-2, with 8 bases aligning to TRBD1. This CDR3 is 16 amino acids long. After removal of 2 bases from V and 5 bases from J, the junction contained 10 bases not matched to a gene. Germline CDR1 reads MDHEN; CDR2 reads SYDVKM. The CDR3, as DNA: TGTGCCAGCAGTTTAGCCGGGGCAGGGGGCGGTTATGGCTACACCTTC. Its protein is CASSLAGAGGGYGYTF.

CDR3 bases: TGTGCCAGCAGCGTTCGGATTCGGGGCCGCCAACACAGCTACACCTTC. As protein: CASSVRIRGRQHSYTF. The V gene is TRBV9, the J gene TRBJ1-2, with D tentatively TRBD1 (5 bases). Trimming cost V 2 bases and J 9 bases, with 23 bases left between them. The CDR3 has 16 residues. CDR1 is SGDLS and CDR2 is YYNGEE in the germline V gene.

Here the CDR3 DNA reads TGTGCCAGCAGTCCCGGACAGGGTCAACTGTTTTTT. Translating it yields CASSPGQGQLFF. The genes are TRBV6-5 and TRBJ1-4; 8 bases line up with TRBD1. In germline, CDR1 is MNHEY, CDR2 SVGAGI. This CDR3 has 12 amino acids. Trimming at V came to 5 bases and at J to 12 bases, leaving 5 bases not matched to a gene.

This chain joins TRBV29-1 and TRBJ2-1, with D possibly TRBD1 on 6 matching bases. V was pared by 7 bases and J by 5 bases, with 12 bases between. In germline, CDR1 is SQVTM, CDR2 ANQGSEA. CDR3 size: 12 residues. The CDR3 sequence: CSAYREDNEQFF. CDR3 nucleotides: TGCAGCGCGTACAGGGAAGACAATGAGCAGTTCTTC.

The chain links TRBV7-6 to TRBJ2-1; TRBD2 matches at 8 bases. The V and J ends lost 5 bases and 4 bases, in that order; junction bases with no gene match: 7. CDR3 length: 15 amino acids. CDR1 is SGHVS and CDR2 is FNYEAQ in the germline V gene. Here the CDR3 DNA reads TGTGCCAGCAGCCTATCGGGGGGGGAATACAATGAGCAGTTCTTC. This translates into CASSLSGGEYNEQFF.

V is TRBV5-5 and J is TRBJ2-2; D unresolved. The CDR3 is made up of 13 amino acids. Germline loops: CDR1 SGHKS, CDR2 YYEKEE (reference sequence). V was pared by 4 bases and J by 5 bases, with 9 bases between. CDR3 sequence: CASSPLLTGELFF. CDR3 DNA: TGTGCCAGCAGCCCATTACTAACCGGGGAGCTGTTTTTT.

The chain combines TRBV3-1 (or the pseudogene TRBV3-2) with TRBJ1-5, with 12 bases that match TRBD1. J was trimmed by 4 bases and V by 5 bases; bases with no gene match: 6. This CDR3 spans 16 amino acids. The germline V gene has CDR1 LGHDT and CDR2 YNNKEL (reference sequence). The CDR3 nucleotides read TGTGCCAGCAGCAAGGGACAGGGGGCTCCTAATCAGCCCCAGCATTTT. Its protein product is CASSKGQGAPNQPQHF.

The chain has TRBV5-8 and TRBJ1-2; D may be TRBD1 (6 bases). Germline V lookup: CDR1 SGHTS, CDR2 YDEGEE. V was pared by 2 bases and J by 12 bases, with 14 bases between. The CDR3 is made up of 12 amino acids. CDR3 region: CASSFRQERNTF. In nucleotides, the CDR3 is TGTGCCAGCAGCTTCCGACAGGAGAGGAACACCTTC.

This clone has a single count. This chain connects TRBV4-3 to TRBJ2-6; 8 bases line up with TRBD1. Losses at the gene ends were 4 bases for V and 0 bases for J; bases not matched to a gene: 20. The CDR3 is 22 amino acids. Germline CDR1 reads LGHNA; CDR2 reads YSLEER. The CDR3 coding sequence is TGCGCCAGCAGCCCCGGGCACAGCCAGGGACAGGTGTTAAGCTCTGGGGCCAACGTCCTGACTTTC. This sequence encodes CASSPGHSQGQVLSSGANVLTF.

The chain has TRBV30 and TRBJ1-1, with 9 positions matching TRBD1. The germline gives CDR1 GTSNPN, CDR2 SVGIG (reference sequence). Germline trimming cut 7 bases from V and 6 bases from J; bases unmatched to any gene: 9. This CDR3 is built from 13 residues. The CDR3 loop reads CALYGQGRPEAFF. CDR3 in DNA: TGTGCCTTGTACGGACAGGGGAGGCCTGAAGCTTTCTTT.

The gene calls are TRBV7-9 and TRBJ2-3; D possibly corresponds to TRBD2 (7 bases). V lost 3 bases, J lost 0 bases, and 10 bases lay in between. The CDR3 contains 15 residues. The germline gives CDR1 SEHNR, CDR2 FQNEAQ (reference sequence). The CDR3 is CASSFGGASTDTQYF. CDR3 DNA: TGTGCCAGCAGCTTTGGGGGGGCTAGCACAGATACGCAGTATTTT.

The chain is built from TRBV28 and TRBJ2-5; TRBD2 matches 7 bases. The ends lost 3 bases at V and 2 bases at J; junction bases unmatched: 15. CDR1 and CDR2 from the germline V gene are MDHEN and SYDVKM. The CDR3 has 18 amino acids. The CDR3 region has the DNA TGTGCCAGCAGTTTTTCCGGGTCACCGGGGGGTCGACAAGAGACCCAGTACTTC. Protein sequence: CASSFSGSPGGRQETQYF. The complete variable domain, with remaining parts taken from reference TRBV28 and TRBJ2-5, reads DVKVTQSSRYLVKRTGEKVFLECVQDMDHENMFWYRQDPGLGLRLIYFSYDVKMKEKGDIPEGYSVSREKKERFSLILESASTNQTSMYLCASSFSGSPGGRQETQYFGPGTRLLVL.

The rearrangement uses TRBV28 and TRBJ1-3; 8 bases line up with TRBD1. CDR1 and CDR2 from the germline V gene are MDHEN and SYDVKM. J lost 7 bases, V lost 5 bases, and 13 bases had no gene match. The CDR3 is 16 amino acids. The CDR3 nucleotides read TGTGCCAGCAGTCAAGCCTTGACCGGGACAGGCAACACCATATATTTT. It encodes CASSQALTGTGNTIYF.

The V and J genes are TRBV19 and TRBJ2-6; unclear D gene. With 5 bases removed from V and 0 bases from J, the gap between germline ends came to 8 bases. This CDR3 is 15 amino acids long. The V gene's germline CDR1 is LNHDA and CDR2 SQIVND (reference sequence). The CDR3 loop is CASSPQPSGANVLTF. The CDR3 bases are TGTGCCAGTAGTCCGCAGCCCTCTGGGGCCAACGTCCTGACTTTC.

The rearrangement uses TRBV3-1 (or the pseudogene TRBV3-2) and TRBJ1-6; no clear D. This CDR3 is 14 amino acids long. The germline gives CDR1 LGHDT, CDR2 YNNKEL (reference sequence). Trimming pared 4 bases from V and 7 bases from J, leaving 11 bases between. DNA of the CDR3: TGTGCCAGCAGCCTGGTCTGGGGAAATTCACCCCTCCACTTT. Translated: CASSLVWGNSPLHF.

CDR3 sequence (DNA): TGCGCCAGCAGCGTAGGGTTCGGCACTGAAGCTTTCTTT. Protein sequence: CASSVGFGTEAFF. This chain links TRBV5-1 with TRBJ1-1; no clear D gene. The CDR3 runs to 13 residues. The V and J ends lost 4 bases and 4 bases respectively, with 11 bases between them. The germline V gene has CDR1 SGHRS and CDR2 YFSETQ.

This chain uses TRBV2 with TRBJ2-4; D possibly corresponds to TRBD1 (6 bases). Per the germline V gene, CDR1 is SNHLY and CDR2 is FYNNEI. The CDR3 loop spans 16 amino acids. Trimming shortened V by 5 bases and J by 1 base, and 15 bases separated the two germline ends. The CDR3 nucleotides read TGTGCCAGCAGTCCCCAGGGGCTAGTGGCCAAAAACATTCAGTACTTC. Translated, it gives CASSPQGLVAKNIQYF.

The CDR3 DNA reads as TGTGCCAGCAGCTTGGATTTGAGCAGCGAGACCCAGTACTTC. Encoded protein: CASSLDLSSETQYF. The chain combines TRBV5-4 with TRBJ2-5; D not certain. CDR3 length: 14 residues. Germline V lookup: CDR1 SGHNT, CDR2 YYREEE (reference sequence). Trimming stripped 0 bases from V and 5 bases from J, with 11 bases between.

Worth noting for this clone: One junction end disagrees with the germline gene, perhaps due to a read error. The J gene is TRBJ1-1, the V gene TRBV11-3; weak D call: TRBD1 (5 bases). This CDR3 is built from 14 residues. Germline V gene lookup returns CDR1 SGHNT and CDR2 YENEEA. CDR3 region: CASTLVGGSTEAFF. The CDR3 DNA follows: TGTGCCAGCACCTTAGTGGGGGGGAGCACTGAAGCTTTCTTT.